These 24 T cell receptor beta chains share one sample of origin, sequenced in a study of identical twins. Each CDR3 protein gets one entry after TCRdb re-called the 5' RACE reads with MiXCR. The data contain about 330,000 distinct CDR3 sequences, about 12% of them singletons. The sample was also linked to a second study, of yellow fever vaccine responses in identical twins.

Specimen: CD8+ T cells sorted from blood. The receptor source for this set is a woman aged 18-30 years in good health.

The table lists this clonotype with a few counts. J is TRBJ2-7 and V is TRBV24-1; D gene ambiguous. The germline CDR1 and CDR2 sequences are KGHDR and SFDVKD. This CDR3 is 11 amino acids long. V shed 3 bases and J shed 11 bases, with 10 bases lying between them. This CDR3 reads CATSDSFEEYF. CDR3 coding DNA: TGTGCCACCAGTGATAGTTTTGAAGAGTACTTC.

This clonotype was seen at least ten times. This chain connects TRBV20-1 to TRBJ1-1; D remains ambiguous. The CDR3 has 12 amino acids. Trimming took 5 bases from V and 3 from J, leaving 10 bases between them. Germline loops: CDR1 DFQATT, CDR2 SNEGSKA (reference sequence). The CDR3 DNA reads TGCAGTGCTCCCGGACTAGACACTGAAGCTTTCTTT. It codes for CSAPGLDTEAFF.

This clonotype was seen only a few times. CDR3 nucleotides: TGTGCCAGCAGTGAATCGGGTTGGGCGATCCCTTTCACCGGGGAGCTGTTTTTT. It codes for CASSESGWAIPFTGELFF. The chain carries TRBV25-1 and TRBJ2-2; D remains unclear. Germline assignment: CDR1 MGHDK and CDR2 SYGVNS. V was cut by 1 base and J by 4 bases, with 19 bases left in between. CDR3 length: 18 amino acids.

J is TRBJ1-1 and V is TRBV28; 11 nucleotides match TRBD1. With V trimmed by 1 base and J by 3 bases, 7 bases remained unmatched. The CDR3 has 17 residues. Germline values: CDR1 MDHEN, CDR2 SYDVKM. The CDR3 loop reads CASSLFPGQGVDTEAFF. In DNA form, the CDR3 reads TGTGCCAGCAGTTTATTCCCGGGACAGGGGGTGGACACTGAAGCTTTCTTT.

The chain employs TRBV7-8 and TRBJ2-1; a possible D gene is TRBD2 (6 bases). CDR3 size: 15 residues. Trimming left V 1 base short and J 5 bases short, with 12 bases between. Germline V gene lookup returns CDR1 SGHVS and CDR2 FQNEAQ. CDR3 DNA: TGTGCCAGCAGCTTAGAACGCCTAGCGAACAATGAGCAGTTCTTC. It specifies CASSLERLANNEQFF.

This clonotype was seen ten or more times. The chain links TRBV12-3 or TRBV12-4 to TRBJ2-7; either TRBD1 or TRBD2 may fit D (5 bases each). The V gene lost 3 bases and the J gene lost 2 bases, with 11 bases spanning the gap. CDR3 length: 14 amino acids. DNA for the CDR3: TGTGCCAGCAGTTTGGGTGGGGGAACCTACGAGCAGTACTTC. This gives the protein CASSLGGGTYEQYF.

This clonotype was seen a handful of times. The chain combines TRBV7-9 with TRBJ1-2; D call uncertain. V lost 7 bases and J lost 0, with 9 bases in between. CDR3 length: 13 amino acids. Germline assignment: CDR1 SEHNR and CDR2 FQNEAQ (reference sequence). The CDR3 nucleotides read TGTGCCAGCACCGTTGACCCTAACTATGGCTACACCTTC. Translation: CASTVDPNYGYTF.

This clonotype was picked up a small number of times. The rearrangement links TRBV28 to TRBJ2-5; 13 nucleotides line up with TRBD2. The CDR3 totals 17 residues. Germline V CDR1 and CDR2: MDHEN, SYDVKM. V was pared by 2 bases and J by 3 bases, with 6 bases of the junction left unmatched. The CDR3 loop reads CASSLVGTSGMEETQYF. The DNA of the CDR3 is TGTGCCAGCAGTTTAGTCGGGACTAGCGGGATGGAAGAGACCCAGTACTTC.

This clonotype was counted many times. This chain connects TRBV10-3 to TRBJ2-7; D might be TRBD1 (6 bases). The CDR3 sequence is 12 residues long. Germline CDR1 and CDR2: ENHRY and SYGVKD. The V end lost 7 bases, the J end lost 0 bases, and 7 bases lay between the germline ends. CDR3: CAIMDSSYEQYF. In nucleotides, the CDR3 is TGTGCCATCATGGACAGCTCCTACGAGCAGTACTTC.

The sample holds many counts of this clonotype. The rearrangement joins TRBV5-1 to TRBJ2-7; no definite D call. The CDR3 is 15 residues long. The germline V gene encodes CDR1 SGHRS and CDR2 YFSETQ. Trimming took off 0 bases at V and 0 bases at J, with 10 bases between the two ends. The CDR3 sequence is CASSLEPQSSYEQYF. In DNA form, the CDR3 reads TGCGCCAGCAGCTTGGAACCTCAGAGCTCCTACGAGCAGTACTTC.

This clonotype has more than one count but fewer than ten. The CDR3 DNA reads TGCGCCAGCAGCCCCGGGCAGCTATACTATGGCTACACCTTC. It is translated as CASSPGQLYYGYTF. V usage is TRBV5-1 and J usage is TRBJ1-2; D uncertain. The ends were cut back, 4 bases at V and 3 bases at J, with 13 bases in the middle. Germline lookup yields CDR1 SGHRS and CDR2 YFSETQ. The CDR3 extends over 14 amino acids.

This clonotype has just a few counts. The chain carries TRBV28 and TRBJ2-3; D gene ambiguous. The CDR3 totals 11 residues. CDR1 is MDHEN and CDR2 is SYDVKM in the germline V gene. V shed 5 bases and J shed 9 bases, with 9 bases lying between them. The CDR3 nucleotides read TGTGCCAGCAGTCCCACCGGCACGCAGTATTTT. Translation gives CASSPTGTQYF.

This clonotype was counted at least ten times. The J gene is TRBJ2-3, the V gene TRBV2; D unresolved. V shed 1 base and J shed 4 bases, with 6 bases lying between them. CDR3 length: 13 amino acids. CDR1 is SNHLY and CDR2 is FYNNEI in the germline V gene. The CDR3 DNA is TGTGCCAGCAGTGAAGGGGAACCAGATACGCAGTATTTT. Its translation is CASSEGEPDTQYF.

Many counts were recorded for this clonotype. The chain links TRBV5-1 to TRBJ2-1, with 9 bases aligning to TRBD1. Trimming at V came to 5 bases and at J to 5 bases, leaving 11 bases not matched to a gene. CDR3 size: 16 residues. From germline, CDR1 is SGHRS and CDR2 YFSETQ. CDR3 in amino acids: CASRNPRDRADNEQFF. CDR3 nucleotide sequence: TGCGCCAGCAGGAACCCCCGGGACAGGGCAGACAATGAGCAGTTCTTC.

The rearrangement joins TRBV5-1 to TRBJ2-7; 7 bases align to TRBD1. CDR3 length: 16 amino acids. Germline CDR1 and CDR2: SGHRS and YFSETQ. V lost 0 bases to trimming and J lost 0 bases; unmatched junction nucleotides: 6. The CDR3 nucleotides are TGCGCCAGCAGCTTGGCAGGGGGTCGGGACTCCTACGAGCAGTACTTC. The encoded protein is CASSLAGGRDSYEQYF.

This clonotype was detected only a few times. The chain recombines TRBV11-2 with TRBJ2-5, with D perhaps given as TRBD1 or TRBD2 (5 bases each). Germline CDR1 SGHAT, CDR2 FQNNGV. The germline V and J ends were trimmed by 4 bases and 3 bases, with 24 bases remaining between them. The length of the CDR3 is 18 residues. In DNA, the CDR3 is TGTGCCAGCAGCTCTGGGGGATATATAGGAGAGTCGGAAGAGACCCAGTACTTC. Translating gives CASSSGGYIGESEETQYF.

The chain combines TRBV24-1 with TRBJ2-1; tentatively, D is TRBD1 (7 bases). Germline assignment: CDR1 KGHDR and CDR2 SFDVKD. V lost 3 bases and J lost 5, with 13 bases in between. The CDR3 contains 15 residues. CDR3 sequence: CATSDAGQRNNEQFF. In nucleotides, the CDR3 is TGTGCCACCAGTGATGCGGGACAGAGGAACAATGAGCAGTTCTTC.

The chain links TRBV2 to TRBJ2-7; D is unclear. The CDR3 length is 17 residues. Trimming pared 6 bases from V and 3 bases from J, leaving 24 bases between. Germline CDR1 and CDR2: SNHLY and FYNNEI. The CDR3 DNA reads TGTGCCAGCAGACGGACCCGGGTCGAGTCCGAACTCTACGAGCAGTACTTC. Amino acids: CASRRTRVESELYEQYF. The variable domain in full, with the rest retrieved from reference TRBV2 and TRBJ2-7, is EPEVTQTPSHQVTQMGQEVILRCVPISNHLYFYWYRQILGQKVEFLVSFYNNEISEKSEIFDDQFSVERPDGSNFTLKIRSTKLEDSAMYFCASRRTRVESELYEQYFGPGTRLTVT.

V usage is TRBV13 and J usage is TRBJ2-1; no firm D call. The V gene lost 1 base and the J gene lost 9 bases, with 13 bases spanning the gap. Germline V gives CDR1 PRHDT, CDR2 FYEKMQ (reference sequence). This CDR3 spans 14 amino acids. The CDR3 loop reads CASSLERADVEQFF. The CDR3 DNA sequence: TGTGCCAGCAGCTTAGAAAGGGCTGACGTTGAGCAGTTCTTC.

The chain carries TRBV24-1 and TRBJ2-1; no firm D call. V was pared by 4 bases and J by 0 bases, with 12 bases between. The CDR3 length is 16 residues. Per germline, CDR1 KGHDR and CDR2 SFDVKD. For the CDR3, the DNA is TGTGCCACCAGTGAATCCGGGCGCACCTCCTACAATGAGCAGTTCTTC. Protein product: CATSESGRTSYNEQFF.

This clonotype was counted only a few times. V gene TRBV12-3 or TRBV12-4 combines with J gene TRBJ2-2, with D perhaps matching TRBD1 (6 bases). V lost 6 bases to trimming and J lost 1 base, with 9 bases between them. This CDR3 has 14 residues. The DNA for the CDR3 is TGTGCCAGCAGCAAGGGACAGAACACCGGGGAGCTGTTTTTT. It is translated as CASSKGQNTGELFF.

This clonotype was seen more than once but under ten times. The chain has TRBV28 and TRBJ2-3, with 11 bases fitting TRBD2. V dropped 3 bases and J dropped 0; count of bases not matched to a gene: 8. This CDR3 has 18 amino acids. Looked up from germline, CDR1 is MDHEN and CDR2 is SYDVKM. CDR3: CASSFPSGRSYSTDTQYF. The CDR3 coding sequence is TGTGCCAGCAGTTTTCCTAGCGGGAGGTCCTATAGCACAGATACGCAGTATTTT.

V gene TRBV7-2 combines with J gene TRBJ2-7, with a tentative D call TRBD1 (5 bases). Germline V CDR1 and CDR2: SGHTA, FQGNSA. V shed 5 bases and J shed 7 bases, with 12 bases lying between them. This CDR3 is built from 12 residues. CDR3 DNA sequence: TGTGCCAGCAGCGTAACAGGTCGGGAGCAGTACTTC. Its translation is CASSVTGREQYF.

This chain links TRBV28 with TRBJ2-7; TRBD2 matches at 8 bases. The CDR3 consists of 14 residues. The germline V gene encodes CDR1 MDHEN and CDR2 SYDVKM. Trimming took 7 bases from V and 4 from J; bases not matched to a gene: 9. The CDR3 sequence: CASNKREKVYEQYF. CDR3 nucleotides: TGTGCCAGCAATAAGCGGGAGAAAGTATACGAGCAGTACTTC.